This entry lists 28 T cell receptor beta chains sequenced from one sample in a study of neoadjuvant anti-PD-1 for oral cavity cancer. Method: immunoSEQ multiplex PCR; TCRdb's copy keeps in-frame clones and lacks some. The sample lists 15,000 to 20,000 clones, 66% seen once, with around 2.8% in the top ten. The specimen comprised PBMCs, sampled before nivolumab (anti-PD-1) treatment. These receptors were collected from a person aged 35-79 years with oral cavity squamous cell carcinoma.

CDR3 amino acids: CASSEDSWSLSNQPQHF. The CDR3 DNA sequence: TGTGCCAGCAGTGAAGACAGTTGGTCCCTGAGCAATCAGCCCCAGCATTTT. The genes are TRBV25-1 and TRBJ1-5, with D perhaps TRBD1 (5 bases). Per the germline V gene, CDR1 is MGHDK and CDR2 is SYGVNS. Trimming shortened V by 2 bases and J by 1 base, and 15 bases separated the two germline ends. CDR3 length: 17 residues.

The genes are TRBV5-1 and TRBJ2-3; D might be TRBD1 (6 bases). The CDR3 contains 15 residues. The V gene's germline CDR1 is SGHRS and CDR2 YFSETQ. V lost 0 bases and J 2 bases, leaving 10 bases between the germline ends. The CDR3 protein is CASSLGDTNTDTQYF. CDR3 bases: TGCGCCAGCAGCTTGGGGGACACAAACACAGATACGCAGTATTTT.

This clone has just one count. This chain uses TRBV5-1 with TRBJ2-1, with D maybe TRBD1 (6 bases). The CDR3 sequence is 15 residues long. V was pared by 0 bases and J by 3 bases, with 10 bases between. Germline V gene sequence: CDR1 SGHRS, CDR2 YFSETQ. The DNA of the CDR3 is TGCGCCAGCAGCTTGGGGCAGGGGCGCTACAATGAGCAGTTCTTC. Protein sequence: CASSLGQGRYNEQFF.

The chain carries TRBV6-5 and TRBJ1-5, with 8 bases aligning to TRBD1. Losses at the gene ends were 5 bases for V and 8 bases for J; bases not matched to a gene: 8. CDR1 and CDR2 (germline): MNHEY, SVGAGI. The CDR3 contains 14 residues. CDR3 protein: CASSAGQGGKPQHF. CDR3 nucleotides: TGTGCCAGCAGTGCCGGACAGGGTGGTAAGCCCCAGCATTTT.

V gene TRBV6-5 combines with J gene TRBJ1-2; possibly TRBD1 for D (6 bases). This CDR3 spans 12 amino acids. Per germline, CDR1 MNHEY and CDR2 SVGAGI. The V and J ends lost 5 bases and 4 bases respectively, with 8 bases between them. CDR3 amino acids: CASSRTAYGYTF. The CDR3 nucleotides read TGTGCCAGCAGTCGGACAGCCTATGGCTACACCTTC.

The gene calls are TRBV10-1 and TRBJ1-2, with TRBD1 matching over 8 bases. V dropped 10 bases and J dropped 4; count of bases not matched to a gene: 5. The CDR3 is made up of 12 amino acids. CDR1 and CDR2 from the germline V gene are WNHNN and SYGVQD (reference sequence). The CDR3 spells CATRGQVYGYTF. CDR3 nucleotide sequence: TGCGCCACCCGGGGACAGGTCTATGGCTACACCTTC.

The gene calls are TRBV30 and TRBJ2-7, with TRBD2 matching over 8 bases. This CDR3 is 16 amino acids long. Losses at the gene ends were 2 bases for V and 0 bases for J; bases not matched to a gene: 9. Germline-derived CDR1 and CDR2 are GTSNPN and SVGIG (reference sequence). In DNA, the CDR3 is TGTGCCTGGAGTTCCCTAGCGGGTCGCAGCTCCTACGAGCAGTACTTC. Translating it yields CAWSSLAGRSSYEQYF.

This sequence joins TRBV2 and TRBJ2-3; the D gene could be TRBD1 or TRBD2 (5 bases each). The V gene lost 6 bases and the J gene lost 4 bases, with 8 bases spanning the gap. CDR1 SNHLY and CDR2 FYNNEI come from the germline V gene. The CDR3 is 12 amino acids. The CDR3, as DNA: TGTGCCAGCAGGGGGGAGCCAGATACGCAGTATTTT. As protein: CASRGEPDTQYF.

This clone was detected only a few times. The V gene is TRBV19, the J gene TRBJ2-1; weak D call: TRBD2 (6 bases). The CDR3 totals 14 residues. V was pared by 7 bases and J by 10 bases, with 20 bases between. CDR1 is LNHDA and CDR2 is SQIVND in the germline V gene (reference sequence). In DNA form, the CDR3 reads TGTGCCAGTAATCCACGGGAGCCCCAACGGGAGCAGTTCTTC. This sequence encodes CASNPREPQREQFF.

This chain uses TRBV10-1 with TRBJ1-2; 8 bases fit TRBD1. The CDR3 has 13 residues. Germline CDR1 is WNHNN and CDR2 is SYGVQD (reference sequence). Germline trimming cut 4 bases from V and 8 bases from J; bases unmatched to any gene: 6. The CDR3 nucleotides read TGCGCCAGCAGTGGTGACAGGGGATCAGGCTACACCTTC. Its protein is CASSGDRGSGYTF.

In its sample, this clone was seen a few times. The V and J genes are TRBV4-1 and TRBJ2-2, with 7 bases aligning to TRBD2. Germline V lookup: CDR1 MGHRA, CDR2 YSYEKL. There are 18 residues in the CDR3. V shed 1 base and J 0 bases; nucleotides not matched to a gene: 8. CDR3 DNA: TGCGCCAGCAGCCAAGTCGCCCTGGGAGGGGCGAACACCGGGGAGCTGTTTTTT. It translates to CASSQVALGGANTGELFF.

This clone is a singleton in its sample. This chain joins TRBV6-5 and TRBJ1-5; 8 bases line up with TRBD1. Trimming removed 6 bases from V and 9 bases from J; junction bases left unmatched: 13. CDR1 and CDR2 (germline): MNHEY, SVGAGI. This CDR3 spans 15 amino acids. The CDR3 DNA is TGTGCCAGCAGCCAAGGGGGGACAGGTTGGTGGCCCCAGCATTTT. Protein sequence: CASSQGGTGWWPQHF.

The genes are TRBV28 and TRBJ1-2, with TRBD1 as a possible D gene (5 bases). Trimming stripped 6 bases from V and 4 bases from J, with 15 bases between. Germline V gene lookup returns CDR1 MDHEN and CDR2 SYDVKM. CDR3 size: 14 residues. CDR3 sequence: CASRIGGGTYGYTF. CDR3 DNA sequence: TGTGCCAGCAGGATTGGTGGGGGAACCTATGGCTACACCTTC.

CDR3 region: CASSLVWASGLNEQFF. The CDR3 DNA reads as TGTGCCAGCAGCTTGGTTTGGGCTAGCGGTCTCAATGAGCAGTTCTTC. This rearrangement joins TRBV5-6 to TRBJ2-1; 7 bases are shared with TRBD2. CDR1 and CDR2 (germline): SGHDT, YYEEEE. V shed 0 bases and J 6 bases; nucleotides not matched to a gene: 9. The CDR3 runs to 16 residues.

CDR3 region: CSGGKGQEQFF. In DNA, the CDR3 is TGCAGCGGGGGGAAGGGACAGGAGCAGTTCTTC. V gene TRBV29-1 combines with J gene TRBJ2-1, with 7 bases lining up with TRBD1. This CDR3 contains 11 residues. Trimming cost V 7 bases and J 10 bases; bases outside gene matches: 7. The germline V gene encodes CDR1 SQVTM and CDR2 ANQGSEA.

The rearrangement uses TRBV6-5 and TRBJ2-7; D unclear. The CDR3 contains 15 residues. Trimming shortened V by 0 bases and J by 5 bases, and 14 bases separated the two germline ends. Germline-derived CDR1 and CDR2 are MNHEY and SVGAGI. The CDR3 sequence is CASSYSYPAVNEQYF. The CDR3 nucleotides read TGTGCCAGCAGTTACTCTTACCCAGCAGTCAACGAGCAGTACTTC.

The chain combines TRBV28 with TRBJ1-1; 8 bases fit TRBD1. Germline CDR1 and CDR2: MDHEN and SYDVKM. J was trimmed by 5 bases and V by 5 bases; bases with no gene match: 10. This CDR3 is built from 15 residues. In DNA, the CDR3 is TGTGCCAGCAGTCCACATGGGACAGGAGATACTGAAGCTTTCTTT. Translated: CASSPHGTGDTEAFF.

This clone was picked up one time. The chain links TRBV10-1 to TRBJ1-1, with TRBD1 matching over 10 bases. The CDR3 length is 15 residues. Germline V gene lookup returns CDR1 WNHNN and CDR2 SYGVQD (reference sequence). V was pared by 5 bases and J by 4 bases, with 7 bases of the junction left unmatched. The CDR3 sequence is CASSTTGGVFTEAFF. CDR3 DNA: TGCGCCAGCAGTACGACAGGGGGCGTTTTCACTGAAGCTTTCTTT.

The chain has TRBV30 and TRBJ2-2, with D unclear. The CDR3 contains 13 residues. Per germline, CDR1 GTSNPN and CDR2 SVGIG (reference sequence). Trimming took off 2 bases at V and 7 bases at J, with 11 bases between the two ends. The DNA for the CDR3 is TGTGCCTGGAGTTTTTCAGCGCTCGGGGAGCTGTTTTTT. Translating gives CAWSFSALGELFF.

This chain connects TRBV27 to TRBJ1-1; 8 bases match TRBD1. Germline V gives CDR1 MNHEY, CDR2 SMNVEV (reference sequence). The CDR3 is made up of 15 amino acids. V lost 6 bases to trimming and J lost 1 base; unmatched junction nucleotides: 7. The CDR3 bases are TGTGCCAGCAGCCTCCACGGGACAGGGAACACTGAAGCTTTCTTT. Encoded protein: CASSLHGTGNTEAFF.

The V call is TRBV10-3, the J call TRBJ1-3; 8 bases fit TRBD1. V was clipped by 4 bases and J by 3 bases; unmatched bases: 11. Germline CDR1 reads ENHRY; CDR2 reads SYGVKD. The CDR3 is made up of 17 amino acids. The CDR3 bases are TGTGCCATCAGTGGACCTTCAGGACAGGGAAGTGGAAACACCATATATTTT. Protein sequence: CAISGPSGQGSGNTIYF.

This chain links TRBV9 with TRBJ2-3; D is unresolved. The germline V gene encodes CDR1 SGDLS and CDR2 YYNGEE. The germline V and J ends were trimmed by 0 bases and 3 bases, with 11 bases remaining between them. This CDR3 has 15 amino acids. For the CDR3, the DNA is TGTGCCAGCAGCGTAGAAACAGTTGATACAGATACGCAGTATTTT. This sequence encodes CASSVETVDTDTQYF.

This CDR3 is CASSTTRGETQYF. The DNA for the CDR3 is TGTGCCAGTAGTACGACGAGAGGGGAGACCCAGTACTTC. This chain links TRBV19 with TRBJ2-5; D might be TRBD2 (5 bases). Per the germline V gene, CDR1 is LNHDA and CDR2 is SQIVND (reference sequence). Between the trimmed V and J ends, which lost 4 bases and 5 bases, there was a span of 11 bases. CDR3 length: 13 residues.

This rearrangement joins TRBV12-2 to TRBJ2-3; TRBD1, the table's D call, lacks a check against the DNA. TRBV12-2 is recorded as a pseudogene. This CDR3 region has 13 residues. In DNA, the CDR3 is TGTGCAAGTCGCCCAAGGGGCTCAGATACGCAGTATTTT. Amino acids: CASRPRGSDTQYF.

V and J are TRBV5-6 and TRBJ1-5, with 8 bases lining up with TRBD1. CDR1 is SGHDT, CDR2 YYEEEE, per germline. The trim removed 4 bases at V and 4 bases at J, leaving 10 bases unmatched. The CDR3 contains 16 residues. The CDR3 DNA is TGTGCCAGCAGCCTATCTGACAGGGGCTCAAATCAGCCCCAGCATTTT. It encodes CASSLSDRGSNQPQHF.

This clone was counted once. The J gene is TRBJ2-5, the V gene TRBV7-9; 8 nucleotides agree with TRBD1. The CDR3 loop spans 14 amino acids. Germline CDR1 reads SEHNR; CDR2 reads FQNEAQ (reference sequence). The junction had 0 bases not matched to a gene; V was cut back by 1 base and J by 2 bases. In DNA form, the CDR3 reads TGTGCCAGCAGCTTAGGGACAGGGCAAGAGACCCAGTACTTC. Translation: CASSLGTGQETQYF.

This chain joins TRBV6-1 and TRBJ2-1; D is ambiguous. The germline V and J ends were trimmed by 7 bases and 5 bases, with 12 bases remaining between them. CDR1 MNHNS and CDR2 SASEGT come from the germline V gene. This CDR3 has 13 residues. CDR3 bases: TGTGCCAGCACAGCCGGACGGCACAATGAGCAGTTCTTC. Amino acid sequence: CASTAGRHNEQFF.

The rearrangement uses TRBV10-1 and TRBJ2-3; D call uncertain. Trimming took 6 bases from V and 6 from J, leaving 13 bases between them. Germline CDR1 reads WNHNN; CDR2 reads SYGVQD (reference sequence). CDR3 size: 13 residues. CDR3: CASRADPFDTQYF. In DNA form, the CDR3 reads TGCGCCAGCAGGGCGGACCCGTTTGATACGCAGTATTTT.